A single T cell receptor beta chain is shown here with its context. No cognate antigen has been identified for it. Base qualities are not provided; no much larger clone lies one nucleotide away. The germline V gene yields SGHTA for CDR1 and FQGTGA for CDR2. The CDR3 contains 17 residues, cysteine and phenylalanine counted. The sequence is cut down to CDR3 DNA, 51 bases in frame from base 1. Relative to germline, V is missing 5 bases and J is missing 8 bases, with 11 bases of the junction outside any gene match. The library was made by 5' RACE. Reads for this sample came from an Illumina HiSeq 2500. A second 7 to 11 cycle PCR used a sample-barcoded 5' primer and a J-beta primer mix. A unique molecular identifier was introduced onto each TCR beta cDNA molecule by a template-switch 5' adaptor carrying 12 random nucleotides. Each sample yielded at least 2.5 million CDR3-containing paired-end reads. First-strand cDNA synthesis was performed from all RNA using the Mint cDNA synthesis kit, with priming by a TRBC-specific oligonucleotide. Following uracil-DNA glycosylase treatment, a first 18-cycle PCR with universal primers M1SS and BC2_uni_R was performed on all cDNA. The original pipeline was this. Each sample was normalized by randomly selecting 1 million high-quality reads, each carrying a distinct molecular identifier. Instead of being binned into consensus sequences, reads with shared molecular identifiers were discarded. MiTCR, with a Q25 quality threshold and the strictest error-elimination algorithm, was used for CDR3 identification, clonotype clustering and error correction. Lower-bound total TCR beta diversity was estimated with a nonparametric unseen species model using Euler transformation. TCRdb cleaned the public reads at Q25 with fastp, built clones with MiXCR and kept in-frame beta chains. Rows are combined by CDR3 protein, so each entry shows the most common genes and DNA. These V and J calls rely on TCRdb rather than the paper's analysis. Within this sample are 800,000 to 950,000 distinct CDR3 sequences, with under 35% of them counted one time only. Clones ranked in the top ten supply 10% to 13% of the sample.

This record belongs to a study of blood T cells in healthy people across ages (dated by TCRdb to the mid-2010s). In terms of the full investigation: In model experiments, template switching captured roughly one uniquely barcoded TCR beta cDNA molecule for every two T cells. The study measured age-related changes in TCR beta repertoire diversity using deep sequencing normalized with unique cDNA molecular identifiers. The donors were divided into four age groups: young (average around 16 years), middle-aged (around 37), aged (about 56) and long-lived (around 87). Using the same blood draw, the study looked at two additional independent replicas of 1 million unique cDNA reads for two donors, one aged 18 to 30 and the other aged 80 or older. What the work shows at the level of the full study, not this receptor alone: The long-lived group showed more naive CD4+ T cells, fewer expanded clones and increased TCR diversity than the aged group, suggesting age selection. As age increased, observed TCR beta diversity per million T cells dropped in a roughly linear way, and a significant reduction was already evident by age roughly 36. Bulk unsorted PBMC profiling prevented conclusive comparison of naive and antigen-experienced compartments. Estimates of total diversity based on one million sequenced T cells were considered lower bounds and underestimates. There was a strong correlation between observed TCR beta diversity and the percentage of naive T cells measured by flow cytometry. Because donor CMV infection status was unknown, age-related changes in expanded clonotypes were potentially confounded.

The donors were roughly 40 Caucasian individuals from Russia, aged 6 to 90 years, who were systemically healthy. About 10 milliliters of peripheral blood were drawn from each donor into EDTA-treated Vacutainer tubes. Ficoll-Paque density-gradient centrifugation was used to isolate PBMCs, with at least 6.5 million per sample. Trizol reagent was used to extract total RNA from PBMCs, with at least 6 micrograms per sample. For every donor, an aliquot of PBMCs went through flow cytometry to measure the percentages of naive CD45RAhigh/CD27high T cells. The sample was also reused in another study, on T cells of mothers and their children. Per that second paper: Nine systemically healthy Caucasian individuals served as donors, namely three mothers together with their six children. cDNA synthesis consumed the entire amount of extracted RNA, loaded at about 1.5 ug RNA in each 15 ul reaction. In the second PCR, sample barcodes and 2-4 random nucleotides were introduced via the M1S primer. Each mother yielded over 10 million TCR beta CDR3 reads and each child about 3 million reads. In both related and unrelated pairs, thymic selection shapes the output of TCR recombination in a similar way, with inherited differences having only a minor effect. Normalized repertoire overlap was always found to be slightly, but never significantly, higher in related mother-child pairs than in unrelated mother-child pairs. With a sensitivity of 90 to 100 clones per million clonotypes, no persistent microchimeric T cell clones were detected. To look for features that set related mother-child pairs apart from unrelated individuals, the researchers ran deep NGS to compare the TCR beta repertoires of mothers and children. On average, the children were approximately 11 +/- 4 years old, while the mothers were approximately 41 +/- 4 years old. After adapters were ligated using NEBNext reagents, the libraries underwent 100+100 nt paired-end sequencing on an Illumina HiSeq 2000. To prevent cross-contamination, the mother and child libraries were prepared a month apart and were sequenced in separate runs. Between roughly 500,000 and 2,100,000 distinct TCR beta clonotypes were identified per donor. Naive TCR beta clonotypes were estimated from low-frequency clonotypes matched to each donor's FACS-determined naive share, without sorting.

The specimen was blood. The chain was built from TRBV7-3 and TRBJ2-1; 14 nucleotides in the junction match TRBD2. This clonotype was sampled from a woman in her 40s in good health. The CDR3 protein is CASSLWTSGGNRHEQFF. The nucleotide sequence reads TGTGCCAGCAGCCTCTGGACTAGCGGGGGGAATCGCCATGAGCAGTTCTTC.